This T cell receptor (beta chain) was documented in a study of cytomegalovirus exposure and HLA in healthy donors. Study-wide points: According to an earlier analysis, most TCR beta V segments yielded productive rearrangements about 87% or about 30% of the time. It was likely that a cluster of highly shared sequence variants was a sequencing artifact.

Comments on this clone: Its antigen is not known.

The PCR used 60 Vbeta and 13 Jbeta primers. Only in-frame clones appear in the TCRdb table, and some are missing; sequencing was by immunoSEQ multiplex PCR. The table lists nearly 110,000 clones, 75% of them singletons. The receptor was derived from a man in his forties in good health and CMV-seronegative. Sequencing input: PBMCs.

CDR3 amino acids: CASSLAIFTDTQYF. CDR3 bases: TGTGCCAGCAGCTTAGCAATCTTCACAGATACGCAGTATTTT. The V and J genes are TRBV7-8 and TRBJ2-3, with D hard to call. This CDR3 contains 14 residues. Trimming removed 0 bases at V and 2 bases at J, with 6 bases between. Germline CDR1 and CDR2: SGHVS and FQNEAQ.